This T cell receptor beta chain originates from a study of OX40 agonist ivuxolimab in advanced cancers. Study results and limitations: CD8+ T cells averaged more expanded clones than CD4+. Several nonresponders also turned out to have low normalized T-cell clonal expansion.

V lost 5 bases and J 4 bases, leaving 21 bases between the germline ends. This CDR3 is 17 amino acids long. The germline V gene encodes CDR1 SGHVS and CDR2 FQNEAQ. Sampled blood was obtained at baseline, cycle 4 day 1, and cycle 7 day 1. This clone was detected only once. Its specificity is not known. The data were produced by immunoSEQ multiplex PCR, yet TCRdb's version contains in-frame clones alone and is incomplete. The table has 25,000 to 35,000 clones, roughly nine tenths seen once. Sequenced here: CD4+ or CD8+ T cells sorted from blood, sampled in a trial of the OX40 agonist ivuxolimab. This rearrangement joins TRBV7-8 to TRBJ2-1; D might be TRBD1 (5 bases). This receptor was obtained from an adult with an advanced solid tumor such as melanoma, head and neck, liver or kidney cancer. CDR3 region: CASSRPISPRAYNEQFF. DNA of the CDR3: TGTGCCAGCAGCCGACCCATCAGCCCCAGGGCTTACAATGAGCAGTTCTTC.